Listed below are T cell receptor beta chains from one sample, sequenced in a study of neoadjuvant nivolumab and ipilimumab in lung cancer. Profiled with immunoSEQ multiplex PCR; TCRdb holds only in-frame clones, not every one. The sample contains more than 1,200 clones, about 80% of which appear only once. The sequences come from tumor tissue, collected before neoadjuvant nivolumab, alone or with ipilimumab. The receptors were sampled from an adult with non-small cell lung cancer. The CDR3 runs from the conserved cysteine through the conserved F or W. The order of the fields is V gene, J gene, clone size, D gene, CDR3 DNA, CDR3 protein. The D gene is left open where the match is weak. A clone size is listed for some rows: how often the clone was seen (once, few, many), or a class if it is expanded.

V gene: TRBV5-3
J gene: TRBJ2-3
clone size: -
D gene: -
CDR3 DNA: TGTGCCAGAAGCTTGAGTCGCGTTCCAACCGGAGGAGATACGCAGTATTTT
CDR3 protein: CARSLSRVPTGGDTQYF

V gene: TRBV2
J gene: TRBJ1-2
clone size: -
D gene: -
CDR3 DNA: TGTGCCAGCAGTGGAGACAGTTATGGCTACACCTTC
CDR3 protein: CASSGDSYGYTF

V gene: TRBV6-5
J gene: TRBJ1-2
clone size: -
D gene: -
CDR3 DNA: TGTGCCAGCAGTTATGACAGTGCTAACTATGGCTACACCTTC
CDR3 protein: CASSYDSANYGYTF

V gene: TRBV5-1
J gene: TRBJ2-3
clone size: -
D gene: -
CDR3 DNA: TGCGCCAGCAGCTCGGGACTTCCCACAGATACGCAGTATTTT
CDR3 protein: CASSSGLPTDTQYF

V gene: TRBV29-1
J gene: TRBJ2-3
clone size: -
D gene: TRBD2
CDR3 DNA: TGCAGCGTGGGGATAGCGGGAGGTGTGGATACGCAGTATTTT
CDR3 protein: CSVGIAGGVDTQYF

V gene: TRBV11-3
J gene: TRBJ1-5
clone size: -
D gene: -
CDR3 DNA: TGTGCCAGCAGCTTATTCGAGGCGAGCAATCAGCCCCAGCATTTT
CDR3 protein: CASSLFEASNQPQHF

V gene: TRBV9
J gene: TRBJ2-5
clone size: -
D gene: TRBD1
CDR3 DNA: TGTGCCAGCAGCGTCGGGGACAGGGGGGAGACCCAGTACTTC
CDR3 protein: CASSVGDRGETQYF

V gene: TRBV9
J gene: TRBJ2-1
clone size: -
D gene: -
CDR3 DNA: TGTGCCAGCAGCCCAGGTGGGAGGAGCTACAATGAGCAGTTCTTC
CDR3 protein: CASSPGGRSYNEQFF

V gene: TRBV5-1
J gene: TRBJ2-7
clone size: -
D gene: -
CDR3 DNA: TGCGCCAGCAGCTTAGGACAGCACTACGAGCAGTACTTC
CDR3 protein: CASSLGQHYEQYF

V gene: TRBV19
J gene: TRBJ1-1
clone size: -
D gene: -
CDR3 DNA: TGTGCCAGTAGTATAGGTCCAGGGACGGGCACTGAAGCTTTCTTT
CDR3 protein: CASSIGPGTGTEAFF

V gene: TRBV5-6
J gene: TRBJ2-1
clone size: -
D gene: -
CDR3 DNA: TGTGCCAGCAGCTTTAACAATGAGCAGTTCTTC
CDR3 protein: CASSFNNEQFF

V gene: TRBV6-5
J gene: TRBJ1-6
clone size: once
D gene: -
CDR3 DNA: TGTGCCAGCACCACGGGGGTTTCACCCCTCCACTTT
CDR3 protein: CASTTGVSPLHF

V gene: TRBV5-1
J gene: TRBJ2-3
clone size: -
D gene: TRBD2
CDR3 DNA: TGCGCCAGCAGCGAGGGACTAGCAACAGATACGCAGTATTTT
CDR3 protein: CASSEGLATDTQYF

V gene: TRBV5-4
J gene: TRBJ1-2
clone size: once
D gene: -
CDR3 DNA: TGTGCCAGCAGCCCTCCAGAACAGGGATTCGGCTATGGCTACACCTTC
CDR3 protein: CASSPPEQGFGYGYTF

V gene: TRBV18
J gene: TRBJ1-5
clone size: once
D gene: -
CDR3 DNA: TGTGCCAGCTGGTCAGGCTCTGGGCAGCCCCAGCATTTT
CDR3 protein: CASWSGSGQPQHF

V gene: TRBV2
J gene: TRBJ2-1
clone size: -
D gene: TRBD2
CDR3 DNA: TGTGCCAGCACTAGCGGGAGGGCCCAGTTCTTC
CDR3 protein: CASTSGRAQFF

V gene: TRBV5-4
J gene: TRBJ2-1
clone size: -
D gene: TRBD2
CDR3 DNA: TGTGCCAGCAGCCCCTGGGAGGGGAACAATGAGCAGTTCTTC
CDR3 protein: CASSPWEGNNEQFF

V gene: TRBV7-9
J gene: TRBJ2-1
clone size: -
D gene: -
CDR3 DNA: TGTGCCAGCAGCTTAGACAGTTCCTACAATGAGCAGTTCTTC
CDR3 protein: CASSLDSSYNEQFF

V gene: TRBV28
J gene: TRBJ1-2
clone size: -
D gene: -
CDR3 DNA: TGTGCCAGCAGTAGTACCGGGGGGTTTGGCTACACCTTC
CDR3 protein: CASSSTGGFGYTF

V gene: TRBV19
J gene: TRBJ1-1
clone size: -
D gene: -
CDR3 DNA: TGTGCCAGTAGGACCGCGTTACAGCCCACTGAAGCTTTCTTT
CDR3 protein: CASRTALQPTEAFF

V gene: TRBV2
J gene: TRBJ2-3
clone size: -
D gene: TRBD2
CDR3 DNA: TGTGCCGGGGGGGTCACAGATACGCAGTATTTT
CDR3 protein: CAGGVTDTQYF

V gene: TRBV5-1
J gene: TRBJ2-2
clone size: -
D gene: -
CDR3 DNA: TGCGCCAGCAGCTTGGTTTCAGGGCACACCGGGGAGCTGTTTTTT
CDR3 protein: CASSLVSGHTGELFF

V gene: TRBV5-1
J gene: TRBJ1-4
clone size: -
D gene: TRBD1
CDR3 DNA: TGCGCCAGCAGCAAGGGACAGGGCGGGGGATTATTGGAAAAACTGTTTTTT
CDR3 protein: CASSKGQGGGLLEKLFF

V gene: TRBV15
J gene: TRBJ2-3
clone size: -
D gene: -
CDR3 DNA: TGTGCCACCAGCAGTCTACTAGGATGGTACACAGATACGCAGTATTTT
CDR3 protein: CATSSLLGWYTDTQYF